Below, 31 T cell receptor beta chains from the same sample are listed, as sequenced in a study of OX40 agonist ivuxolimab in advanced cancers. Assay: immunoSEQ multiplex PCR; the TCRdb copy retains only in-frame clones and omits some. The sample holds about 20,000 clones; around 86% are singletons and the top ten take about 14%. Sequencing used CD4+ or CD8+ T cells sorted from blood, obtained in a trial of the OX40 agonist ivuxolimab. These TCRs come from an adult with an advanced solid tumor such as melanoma, head and neck, liver or kidney cancer.

This clone was detected once. The V and J genes are TRBV6-5 and TRBJ2-7, with a possible D match to TRBD2 (5 bases). The CDR3 runs to 14 residues. The germline CDR1 and CDR2 sequences are MNHEY and SVGAGI. V shed 6 bases and J shed 0 bases, with 12 bases lying between them. DNA of the CDR3: TGTGCCAGCAGGCCCGGACTGGGCTCCTACGAGCAGTACTTC. Encoded protein: CASRPGLGSYEQYF.

The chain couples TRBV6-5 to TRBJ2-7; weak D call: TRBD1 (6 bases). The CDR3 runs to 15 residues. V was shortened by 7 bases and J by 0 bases, with 16 bases between the two germline ends. Germline CDR1 and CDR2: MNHEY and SVGAGI. DNA of the CDR3: TGTGCCAGCACCCAAGGGGGAGTGCACTCCTACGAGCAGTACTTC. This encodes CASTQGGVHSYEQYF.

V and J are TRBV6-5 and TRBJ1-5; D gene uncertain. The CDR3 spans 13 residues. V was shortened by 5 bases and J by 0 bases, with 5 bases between the two germline ends. From germline, CDR1 is MNHEY and CDR2 SVGAGI. CDR3 coding DNA: TGTGCCAGCAGTCCTTATAGCAATCAGCCCCAGCATTTT. Translation gives CASSPYSNQPQHF.

The table lists this clone with a count of one. This chain links TRBV4-1 with TRBJ2-1; 9 nucleotides agree with TRBD1. The V and J ends lost 8 bases and 8 bases, in that order; junction bases with no gene match: 10. The CDR3 is made up of 14 amino acids. Germline CDR1 MGHRA, CDR2 YSYEKL. The DNA for the CDR3 is TGCGCCAGCTTACCGGGACAGGGTTTTCATGAGCAGTTCTTC. Its translation is CASLPGQGFHEQFF.

The V and J genes are TRBV15 and TRBJ2-7, with 7 positions matching TRBD1. There are 14 residues in the CDR3. V was clipped by 5 bases and J by 4 bases; unmatched bases: 8. Germline V gene sequence: CDR1 LNHNV, CDR2 YYDKDF (reference sequence). The CDR3 loop is CATSPGTVRYEQYF. The CDR3 DNA reads as TGTGCCACCAGCCCCGGGACAGTTCGGTACGAGCAGTACTTC. The variable domain in full, with the rest retrieved from reference TRBV15 and TRBJ2-7, is DAMVIQNPRYQVTQFGKPVTLSCSQTLNHNVMYWYQQKSSQAPKLLFHYYDKDFNNEADTPDNFQSRRPNTSFCFLDIRSPGLGDTAMYLCATSPGTVRYEQYFGPGTRLTVT.

This chain joins TRBV28 and TRBJ2-7, with D perhaps matching TRBD2 (6 bases). Trimming removed 8 bases from V and 5 bases from J, with 22 bases in between. CDR3 length equals 15 residues. Germline CDR1 reads MDHEN; CDR2 reads SYDVKM. The CDR3 here is CASRTLVGRGDEQYF. CDR3 DNA: TGTGCCAGCCGCACCCTCGTTGGCCGCGGGGACGAGCAGTACTTC.

The chain combines TRBV6-5 with TRBJ2-2; no reliable D call. From germline, CDR1 is MNHEY and CDR2 SVGAGI. The CDR3 is 12 amino acids. Deletions cut 7 bases from V and 4 bases from J, with 7 bases between. The CDR3 spells CASNKGTGELFF. The CDR3 DNA sequence: TGTGCCAGCAACAAGGGCACCGGGGAGCTGTTTTTT.

In this sample, this clone turned up a few times. CDR3 sequence reads: CASSLRDSLRVGGYTF. For the CDR3, the DNA is TGTGCCAGCAGCCTAAGGGACAGCCTCCGGGTAGGTGGCTACACCTTC. This chain uses TRBV13 with TRBJ1-2; 7 bases are a match to TRBD1. J lost 7 bases, V lost 5 bases, and 16 bases had no gene match. Germline CDR1 reads PRHDT; CDR2 reads FYEKMQ (reference sequence). The CDR3 is made up of 16 amino acids.

This chain joins TRBV18 and TRBJ2-1; 7 bases line up with TRBD1. The CDR3 sequence is 16 residues long. Looked up from germline, CDR1 is KGHSH and CDR2 is LQKENI. With 3 bases clipped from V and 3 bases from J, the junction kept 8 bases outside the gene matches. CDR3 loop: CASSPTTGALYNEQFF. The CDR3 DNA sequence: TGTGCCAGCTCACCGACTACAGGGGCCCTCTACAATGAGCAGTTCTTC.

This sequence joins TRBV27 and TRBJ2-2; TRBD2 matches at 7 bases. With V trimmed by 6 bases and J by 4 bases, 11 bases remained unmatched. The germline gives CDR1 MNHEY, CDR2 SMNVEV (reference sequence). The CDR3 spans 16 residues. This CDR3 is CASSPYGGGSTGELFF. In DNA, the CDR3 is TGTGCCAGCAGCCCCTATGGGGGAGGGTCCACCGGGGAGCTGTTTTTT.

The V call is TRBV6-1, the J call TRBJ1-1; possibly TRBD1 for D (5 bases). Germline V CDR1 and CDR2: MNHNS, SASEGT. CDR3 length equals 14 residues. Trimming pared 1 base from V and 11 bases from J, leaving 17 bases between. CDR3 amino acids: CASSEGGRPGRAFF. The CDR3 DNA reads as TGTGCCAGCAGTGAAGGAGGCAGACCGGGGCGGGCTTTCTTT.

The chain joins TRBV7-9 to TRBJ2-3; 10 bases map to TRBD2. Trimming took 4 bases from V and 10 from J; bases not matched to a gene: 11. The CDR3 is made up of 15 amino acids. The germline gives CDR1 SEHNR, CDR2 FQNEAQ (reference sequence). The CDR3 sequence: CASSSNSGGTPAQYF. The DNA for the CDR3 is TGTGCCAGCAGCTCTAATAGCGGGGGGACGCCAGCGCAGTATTTT.

J is TRBJ1-2 and V is TRBV29-1; D is possibly TRBD1 (5 bases). Trimming took 6 bases from V and 7 from J, leaving 12 bases between them. The CDR3 runs 11 residues. The germline CDR1 and CDR2 sequences are SQVTM and ANQGSEA. The CDR3 spells CSVVQVAGYTF. DNA for the CDR3: TGCAGCGTAGTACAGGTTGCTGGCTACACCTTC.

The chain carries TRBV4-1 and TRBJ2-3; 7 bases map to TRBD2. This CDR3 contains 15 residues. The trim removed 2 bases at V and 6 bases at J, leaving 8 bases unmatched. The germline CDR1 and CDR2 sequences are MGHRA and YSYEKL. The CDR3 DNA reads as TGCGCCAGCAGCCAACCGGGACTACCACTTGATACGCAGTATTTT. Its translation is CASSQPGLPLDTQYF.

The chain recombines TRBV4-1 with TRBJ2-5; D is possibly TRBD2 (7 bases). Per the germline V gene, CDR1 is MGHRA and CDR2 is YSYEKL. This CDR3 region has 16 residues. Trimming took 7 bases from V and 1 from J, leaving 19 bases between them. The DNA for the CDR3 is TGCGCCAGCAAAGGGGGAGGGATGGAAGGCCAAGAGACCCAGTACTTC. Protein sequence: CASKGGGMEGQETQYF.

V is TRBV28 and J is TRBJ1-3; the D gene is possibly TRBD1 (6 bases). The CDR3 runs 14 residues. V was trimmed by 6 bases and J by 4 bases, leaving 13 bases between them. Germline CDR1 reads MDHEN; CDR2 reads SYDVKM. The CDR3: CASRIQGMGNTIYF. In nucleotides, the CDR3 is TGTGCCAGCAGGATACAGGGAATGGGAAACACCATATATTTT.

This clone was observed a single time. The chain employs TRBV4-2 and TRBJ1-2; a possible D gene is TRBD1 (5 bases). The CDR3 has 17 amino acids. Trimming removed 4 bases at V and 2 bases at J, with 20 bases between. Germline V CDR1 and CDR2: LGHNA, YNFKEQ. This chain's CDR3 is CASSPPPGLTANYGYTF. CDR3 DNA sequence: TGTGCCAGCAGCCCCCCCCCGGGCCTGACAGCCAACTATGGCTACACCTTC.

The chain recombines TRBV18 with TRBJ2-5, with 7 bases matching TRBD1. Germline CDR1 is KGHSH and CDR2 is LQKENI. The CDR3 spans 16 residues. J was trimmed by 3 bases and V by 1 base; bases with no gene match: 8. This CDR3 is CASSPRWQGDEETQYF. CDR3 in DNA: TGTGCCAGCTCACCACGGTGGCAGGGGGACGAAGAGACCCAGTACTTC.

The gene calls are TRBV27 and TRBJ1-2; 8 bases agree with TRBD1. The CDR3 sequence is 15 residues long. The V gene end was trimmed by 5 bases and the J gene end by 4 bases; junction bases not matched to a gene: 9. Germline V gene lookup returns CDR1 MNHEY and CDR2 SMNVEV (reference sequence). CDR3 in DNA: TGTGCCAGCAGTAGGGGACAGGCGGTCCCCTATGGCTACACCTTC. Amino acid sequence: CASSRGQAVPYGYTF.

The chain employs TRBV19 and TRBJ2-7; tentatively, D is TRBD1 (6 bases). Trimming removed 6 bases at V and 0 bases at J, with 12 bases between. The CDR3 covers 14 residues. CDR1 and CDR2 (germline): LNHDA, SQIVND (reference sequence). The CDR3 region is CASSSRTDSYEQYF. The CDR3 DNA reads as TGTGCCAGTAGCTCCAGGACAGACTCCTACGAGCAGTACTTC.

The chain uses TRBV30 and TRBJ2-5; 7 nucleotides align to TRBD1. This CDR3 comprises 14 residues. Germline V gives CDR1 GTSNPN, CDR2 SVGIG (reference sequence). V shed 2 bases and J 5 bases; nucleotides not matched to a gene: 8. The CDR3 sequence: CAWSTGVGFETQYF. CDR3 bases: TGTGCCTGGAGTACAGGGGTAGGTTTTGAGACCCAGTACTTC.

This clone was seen just once. This sequence joins TRBV7-3 and TRBJ1-3; D remains unclear. Trimming removed 5 bases from V and 0 bases from J, with 11 bases in between. The CDR3 extends over 15 amino acids. CDR1 is SGHTA, CDR2 FQGTGA, per germline. CDR3 coding DNA: TGTGCCAGCAGCCCTTTCATGGGCTCTGGAAACACCATATATTTT. Amino acid sequence: CASSPFMGSGNTIYF.

The chain couples TRBV6-5 to TRBJ2-7; no clear D. Trimming cost V 6 bases and J 3 bases, with 15 bases left between them. The CDR3 is 14 residues long. In germline, CDR1 is MNHEY, CDR2 SVGAGI. The CDR3 here is CASRTQSTVYEQYF. DNA of the CDR3: TGTGCCAGCAGAACGCAGAGCACTGTCTACGAGCAGTACTTC.

The rearrangement links TRBV7-9 to TRBJ2-1, with 7 positions matching TRBD2. In germline, CDR1 is SEHNR, CDR2 FQNEAQ (reference sequence). V shed 2 bases and J 6 bases; nucleotides not matched to a gene: 10. The CDR3 contains 16 residues. The CDR3 nucleotides are TGTGCCAGCAGCTTATGGGGGGGGATTTTCACCAATGAGCAGTTCTTC. Residues: CASSLWGGIFTNEQFF.

This clone was observed a handful of times. The chain combines TRBV4-2 with TRBJ2-3, with 10 bases identical to TRBD2. This CDR3 contains 16 residues. Looked up from germline, CDR1 is LGHNA and CDR2 is YNFKEQ. With V trimmed by 0 bases and J by 1 base, 1 base remained unmatched. CDR3 nucleotide sequence: TGTGCCAGCAGCCAAGATCTAGCGGGAGGCACAGATACGCAGTATTTT. Translating gives CASSQDLAGGTDTQYF.

This chain uses TRBV6-1 with TRBJ2-1, with D possibly TRBD1 on 6 matching bases. Germline V gene data show CDR1 as MNHNS and CDR2 as SASEGT. CDR3 length: 16 amino acids. V was cut by 2 bases and J by 7 bases, with 18 bases left in between. The CDR3 DNA follows: TGTGCCAGCAGTGAAAATGGGGCAGGGGTTCGGAATGAGCAGTTCTTC. Translating it yields CASSENGAGVRNEQFF.

This chain uses TRBV19 with TRBJ1-5; D is uncertain. V lost 5 bases, J lost 1 base, and 12 bases lay in between. CDR3 length equals 15 residues. CDR1 and CDR2 from the germline V gene are LNHDA and SQIVND (reference sequence). CDR3 sequence reads: CASSAPGGSNQPQHF. The DNA for the CDR3 is TGTGCCAGTAGTGCCCCGGGAGGCAGCAATCAGCCCCAGCATTTT. The full variable domain, rest sourced from reference TRBV19 and TRBJ1-5, is DGGITQSPKYLFRKEGQNVTLSCEQNLNHDAMYWYRQDPGQGLRLIYYSQIVNDFQKGDIAEGYSVSREKKESFPLTVTSAQKNPTAFYLCASSAPGGSNQPQHFGDGTRLSIL.

The rearrangement joins TRBV7-9 to TRBJ1-5; D is unresolved. V was pared by 2 bases and J by 7 bases, with 12 bases between. The CDR3 has 14 amino acids. Germline V CDR1 and CDR2: SEHNR, FQNEAQ (reference sequence). This CDR3 is CASSLNAIGQPQHF. In DNA, the CDR3 is TGTGCCAGCAGCTTAAATGCCATCGGACAGCCCCAGCATTTT.

By proportion, this clone is large (0.1 to 1%). The chain recombines TRBV28 with TRBJ1-5; D gene ambiguous. The V end lost 6 bases, the J end lost 4 bases, and 13 bases lay between the germline ends. The CDR3 is 14 residues long. CDR1 is MDHEN and CDR2 is SYDVKM in the germline V gene. The CDR3 protein is CASSLAVGNQPQHF. CDR3 sequence (DNA): TGTGCCAGCAGCTTAGCCGTTGGGAATCAGCCCCAGCATTTT.

The CDR3: CASRTSGRAWDIQYF. The CDR3 nucleotides are TGTGCCAGTAGGACTAGCGGGAGGGCCTGGGACATTCAGTACTTC. The chain joins TRBV19 to TRBJ2-4; 14 positions match TRBD2. CDR1 is LNHDA, CDR2 SQIVND, per germline (reference sequence). This CDR3 contains 15 residues. With 6 bases clipped from V and 8 bases from J, the junction kept 6 bases outside the gene matches.

This chain joins TRBV6-1 and TRBJ2-7, with D hard to call. Germline lookup yields CDR1 MNHNS and CDR2 SASEGT. The germline V and J ends were trimmed by 4 bases and 2 bases, with 15 bases remaining between them. The CDR3 covers 15 residues. The CDR3 protein is CASSVRAARTYEQYF. In DNA, the CDR3 is TGTGCCAGCAGTGTTCGGGCCGCCCGCACCTACGAGCAGTACTTC.